This TCR beta chain was captured in a study of regulatory T cells in long-lasting Graves disease. In the case of this clonotype: Antigen: not known.

This sample's time point: persistent/refractory GD, antithyroid drugs over 5 years with positive TRAb. RNA isolated from PBMCs was used to make the TCR library. Combining iRepertoire HTBI primers with Arm-PCR of CDR3 regions, the authors built TCR beta libraries. From the multiplex PCR reads, TCRdb called clonotypes with MiXCR, one entry per CDR3 protein. This table holds 450,000 or so distinct CDR3 sequences, about 22% found once. The CDR3 sequence is 14 residues long. Trimming pared 4 bases from V and 2 bases from J, leaving 13 bases between. Germline assignment: CDR1 SGHRS and CDR2 YFSETQ. Study results and caveats: The study found TRBV28, TRBJ1-2 and TRBJ2-5 favored in persistent disease.

The sample consisted of peripheral blood mononuclear cells (PBMCs), taken when the disease was refractory, from a patient treated with antithyroid drugs. This TCR derives from a female donor with Graves disease. The J gene is TRBJ2-7, the V gene TRBV5-1; D may be TRBD2 (5 bases). This CDR3 is CASSDQSGTYEQYF. CDR3 coding DNA: TGCGCCAGCAGCGACCAGTCGGGAACCTACGAGCAGTACTTC.